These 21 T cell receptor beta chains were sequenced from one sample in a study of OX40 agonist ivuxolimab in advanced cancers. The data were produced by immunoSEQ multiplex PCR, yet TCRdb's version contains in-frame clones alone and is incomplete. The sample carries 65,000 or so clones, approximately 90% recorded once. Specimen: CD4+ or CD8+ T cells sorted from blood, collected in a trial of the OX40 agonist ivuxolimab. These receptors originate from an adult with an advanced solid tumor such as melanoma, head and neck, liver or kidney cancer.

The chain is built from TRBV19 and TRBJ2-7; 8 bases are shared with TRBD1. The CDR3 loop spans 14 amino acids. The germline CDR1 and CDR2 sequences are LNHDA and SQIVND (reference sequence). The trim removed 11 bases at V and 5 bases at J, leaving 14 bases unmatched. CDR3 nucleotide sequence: TGTGCCTCCTCCAACGCAGGGGGCTACCACGAGCAGTACTTC. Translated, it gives CASSNAGGYHEQYF.

The CDR3 coding sequence is TGCGCCAGCAGCTTGGCCGGGACCGTGACCTACGAGCAGTACTTC. Its protein product is CASSLAGTVTYEQYF. This chain links TRBV5-1 with TRBJ2-7; the D gene could be TRBD1 or TRBD2 (5 bases each). The germline V gene encodes CDR1 SGHRS and CDR2 YFSETQ. There are 15 residues in the CDR3. V lost 0 bases and J lost 2, with 12 bases in between.

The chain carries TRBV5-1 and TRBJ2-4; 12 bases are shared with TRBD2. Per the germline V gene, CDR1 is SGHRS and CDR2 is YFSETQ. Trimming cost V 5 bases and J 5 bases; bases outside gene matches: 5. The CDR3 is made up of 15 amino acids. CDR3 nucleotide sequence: TGCGCCAGCAGTTCTAGCGGGAGGGTGGAAAACATTCAGTACTTC. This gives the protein CASSSSGRVENIQYF. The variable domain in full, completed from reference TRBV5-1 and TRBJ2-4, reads KAGVTQTPRYLIKTRGQQVTLSCSPISGHRSVSWYQQTPGQGLQFLFEYFSETQRNKGNFPGRFSGRQFSNSRSEMNVSTLELGDSALYLCASSSSGRVENIQYFGAGTRLSVL.

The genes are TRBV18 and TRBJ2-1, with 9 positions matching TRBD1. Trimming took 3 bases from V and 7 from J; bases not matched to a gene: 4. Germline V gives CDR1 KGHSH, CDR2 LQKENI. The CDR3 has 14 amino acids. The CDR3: CASSPGTGSNEQFF. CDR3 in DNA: TGTGCCAGCTCACCCGGGACAGGGAGTAATGAGCAGTTCTTC.

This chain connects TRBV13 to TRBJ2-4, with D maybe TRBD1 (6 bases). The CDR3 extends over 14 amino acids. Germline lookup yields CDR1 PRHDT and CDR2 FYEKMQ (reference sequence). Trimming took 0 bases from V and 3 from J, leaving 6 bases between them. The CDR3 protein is CASSLGTGKNIQYF. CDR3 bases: TGTGCCAGCAGCTTAGGGACAGGCAAAAACATTCAGTACTTC.

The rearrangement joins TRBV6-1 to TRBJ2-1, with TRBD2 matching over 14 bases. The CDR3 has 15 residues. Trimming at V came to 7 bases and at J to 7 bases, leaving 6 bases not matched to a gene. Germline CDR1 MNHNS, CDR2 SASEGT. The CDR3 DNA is TGTGCCAGCACCGAGGGGACTAGCGGGAGTAATGAGCAGTTCTTC. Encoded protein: CASTEGTSGSNEQFF.

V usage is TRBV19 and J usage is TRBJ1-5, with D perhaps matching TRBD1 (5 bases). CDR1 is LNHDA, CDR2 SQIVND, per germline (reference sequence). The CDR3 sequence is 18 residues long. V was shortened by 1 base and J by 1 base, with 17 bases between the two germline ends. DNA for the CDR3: TGTGCCAGTAGTATAGTCCCCGGGGCCCTCGGGAGCAATCAGCCCCAGCATTTT. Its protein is CASSIVPGALGSNQPQHF.

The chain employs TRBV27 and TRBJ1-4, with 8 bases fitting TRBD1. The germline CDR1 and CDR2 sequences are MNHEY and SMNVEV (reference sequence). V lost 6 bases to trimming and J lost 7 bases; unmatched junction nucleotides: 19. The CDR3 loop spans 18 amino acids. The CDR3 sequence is CASRLRGRGGVGFEKLFF. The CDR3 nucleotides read TGTGCCAGCAGGCTCAGGGGGCGCGGTGGTGTAGGATTTGAAAAACTGTTTTTT.

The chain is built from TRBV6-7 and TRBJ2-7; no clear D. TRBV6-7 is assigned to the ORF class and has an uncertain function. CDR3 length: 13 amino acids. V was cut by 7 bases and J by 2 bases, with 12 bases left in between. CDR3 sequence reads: CASTLGRPYEQYF. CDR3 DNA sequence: TGTGCCAGCACCCTCGGACGGCCCTACGAGCAGTACTTC.

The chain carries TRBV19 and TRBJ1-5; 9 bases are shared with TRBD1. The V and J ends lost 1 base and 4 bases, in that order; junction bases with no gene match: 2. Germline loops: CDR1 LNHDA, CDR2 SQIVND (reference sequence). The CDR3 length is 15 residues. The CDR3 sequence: CASSIGGQGNQPQHF. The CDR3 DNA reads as TGTGCCAGTAGTATAGGGGGACAGGGTAATCAGCCCCAGCATTTT.

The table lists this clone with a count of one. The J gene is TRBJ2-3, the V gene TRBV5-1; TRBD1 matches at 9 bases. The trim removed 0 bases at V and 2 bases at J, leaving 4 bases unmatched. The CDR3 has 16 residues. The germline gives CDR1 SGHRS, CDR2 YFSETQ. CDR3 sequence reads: CASSLAGTGFTDTQYF. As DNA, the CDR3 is TGCGCCAGCAGCTTGGCCGGGACAGGGTTCACAGATACGCAGTATTTT.

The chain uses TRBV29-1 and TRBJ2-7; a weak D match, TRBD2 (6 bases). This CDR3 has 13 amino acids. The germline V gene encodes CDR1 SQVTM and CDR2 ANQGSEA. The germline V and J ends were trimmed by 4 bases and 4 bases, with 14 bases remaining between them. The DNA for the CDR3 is TGCAGCGTTGGGGGCGGCGGGGTATACGAGCAGTACTTC. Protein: CSVGGGGVYEQYF.

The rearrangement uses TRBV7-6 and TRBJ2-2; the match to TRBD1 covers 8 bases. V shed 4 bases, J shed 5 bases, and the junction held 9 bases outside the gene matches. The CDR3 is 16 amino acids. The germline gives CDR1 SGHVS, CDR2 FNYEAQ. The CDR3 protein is CASSSRTGTGTGELFF. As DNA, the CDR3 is TGTGCCAGCAGCTCAAGGACCGGGACAGGTACCGGGGAGCTGTTTTTT. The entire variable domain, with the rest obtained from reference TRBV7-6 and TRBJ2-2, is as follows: GAGVSQSPRYKVTKRGQDVALRCDPISGHVSLYWYRQALGQGPEFLTYFNYEAQQDKSGLPNDRFSAERPEGSISTLTIQRTEQRDSAMYRCASSSRTGTGTGELFFGEGSRLTVL.

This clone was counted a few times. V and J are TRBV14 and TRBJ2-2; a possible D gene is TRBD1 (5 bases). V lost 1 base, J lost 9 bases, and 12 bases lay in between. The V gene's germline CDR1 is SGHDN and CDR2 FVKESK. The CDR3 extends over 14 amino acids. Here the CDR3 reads CASSQGKGNRELFF. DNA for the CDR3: TGTGCCAGCAGCCAAGGGAAGGGGAACAGGGAGCTGTTTTTT. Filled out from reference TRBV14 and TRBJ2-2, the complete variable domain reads EAGVTQFPSHSVIEKGQTVTLRCDPISGHDNLYWYRRVMGKEIKFLLHFVKESKQDESGMPNNRFLAERTGGTYSTLKVQPAELEDSGVYFCASSQGKGNRELFFGEGSRLTVL.

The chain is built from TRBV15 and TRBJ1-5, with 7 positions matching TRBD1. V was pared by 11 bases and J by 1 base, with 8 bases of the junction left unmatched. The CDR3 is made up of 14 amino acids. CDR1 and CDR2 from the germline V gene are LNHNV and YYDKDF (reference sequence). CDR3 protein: CAARQGGSNQPQHF. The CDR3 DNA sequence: TGTGCCGCGCGACAGGGAGGGAGCAATCAGCCCCAGCATTTT.

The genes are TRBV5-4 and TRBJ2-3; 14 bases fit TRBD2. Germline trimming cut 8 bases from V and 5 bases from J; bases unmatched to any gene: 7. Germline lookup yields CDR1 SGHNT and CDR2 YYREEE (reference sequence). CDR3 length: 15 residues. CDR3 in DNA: TGTGCCAGTAAGGGACTAGCGGGAGTCGGAGATACGCAGTATTTT. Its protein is CASKGLAGVGDTQYF.

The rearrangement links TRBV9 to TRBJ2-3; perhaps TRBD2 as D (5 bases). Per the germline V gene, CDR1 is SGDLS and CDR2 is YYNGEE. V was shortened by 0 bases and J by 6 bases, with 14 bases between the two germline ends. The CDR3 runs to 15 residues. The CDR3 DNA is TGTGCCAGCAGCGTAGCACTAGTGGGGTCGGATACGCAGTATTTT. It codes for CASSVALVGSDTQYF.

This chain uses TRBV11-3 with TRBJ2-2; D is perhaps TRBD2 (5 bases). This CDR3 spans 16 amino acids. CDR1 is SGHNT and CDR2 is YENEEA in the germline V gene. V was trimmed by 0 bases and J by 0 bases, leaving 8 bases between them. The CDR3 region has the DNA TGTGCCAGCAGCTTAGAGGCGGGTTCGAACACCGGGGAGCTGTTTTTT. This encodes CASSLEAGSNTGELFF.

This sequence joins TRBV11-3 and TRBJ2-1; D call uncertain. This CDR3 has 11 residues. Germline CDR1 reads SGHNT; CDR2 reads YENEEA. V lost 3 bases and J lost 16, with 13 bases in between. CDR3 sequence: CASSFSDLIFF. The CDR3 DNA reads TGTGCCAGCAGCTTTAGTGATTTAATTTTCTTC.

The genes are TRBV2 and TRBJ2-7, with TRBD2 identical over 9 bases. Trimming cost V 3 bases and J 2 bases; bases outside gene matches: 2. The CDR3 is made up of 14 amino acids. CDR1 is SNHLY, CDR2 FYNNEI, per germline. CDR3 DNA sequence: TGTGCCAGCAGTGATTCTAGCGGGACCTACGAGCAGTACTTC. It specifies CASSDSSGTYEQYF.

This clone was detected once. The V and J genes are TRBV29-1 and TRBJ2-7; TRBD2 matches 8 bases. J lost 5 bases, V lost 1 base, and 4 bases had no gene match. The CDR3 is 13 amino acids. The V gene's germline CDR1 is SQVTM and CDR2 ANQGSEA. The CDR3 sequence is CSVEVGAGDEQYF. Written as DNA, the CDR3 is TGCAGCGTTGAAGTCGGAGCGGGAGACGAGCAGTACTTC.